This T cell receptor beta chain was recorded in a study of blood T cell repertoires in COVID-19. For the study at large: COVID-19 samples from acute and convalescent phases originated in the United States, Italy and Spain.

Original processing notes: It was from reference gene primer amplification that nucleated cell counts were estimated. This table comes from immunoSEQ multiplex PCR, and its TCRdb copy is limited to in-frame clones, with some not included. Clonal size and the V and J genes are those of that table, whereas D and trimming came from the DNA. Among 200,000 to 250,000 clones listed, around four fifths were seen once. From germline, CDR1 is SGHTA and CDR2 FQGNSA. This CDR3 spans 17 amino acids. V shed 2 bases and J shed 4 bases, with 19 bases lying between them. Sequenced input: peripheral blood. The sequence came from a man between 25 and 39 years old with active or convalescent COVID-19. The chain uses TRBV7-2 and TRBJ2-3, with a tentative D call TRBD2 (7 bases). Here the CDR3 reads CASSLLWRGGRADTQYF. For the CDR3, the DNA is TGTGCCAGCAGCTTACTTTGGAGGGGGGGCCGCGCAGATACGCAGTATTTT.